The 27 T cell receptor beta chains in this list originate from one sample, sequenced in a study of human T cells and chemical hapten exposure. The time point denotes: pre-sensitization, week 0. Noted treatment: therapeutic diphenylcyclopropenone sensitization with weekly scalp DPC. TCRdb itself ran the RACE reads through MiXCR, one entry per CDR3 protein. The table lists 150,000 to 200,000 distinct CDR3 sequences, around 30% of them singletons. The starting material was whole blood, obtained in connection with sensitization to the hapten diphenylcyclopropenone (DPC). These receptors all come from a woman aged 25 to 45 with alopecia areata. Some clones in this sample may be carry-over from other donors' samples.

The V gene is TRBV28, the J gene TRBJ2-7; TRBD2 matches 9 bases. This CDR3 is 15 amino acids long. After removal of 2 bases from V and 0 bases from J, the junction contained 2 bases not matched to a gene. The V gene's germline CDR1 is MDHEN and CDR2 SYDVKM. CDR3 protein: CASSLVAGVSYEQYF. The CDR3 DNA follows: TGTGCCAGCAGTTTAGTAGCGGGAGTCTCCTACGAGCAGTACTTC. Together with reference TRBV28 and TRBJ2-7, the CDR3 gives the full variable domain: DVKVTQSSRYLVKRTGEKVFLECVQDMDHENMFWYRQDPGLGLRLIYFSYDVKMKEKGDIPEGYSVSREKKERFSLILESASTNQTSMYLCASSLVAGVSYEQYFGPGTRLTVT.

The table lists this clonotype with a few counts. This chain links TRBV27 with TRBJ2-2; no clear D. CDR1 and CDR2 (germline): MNHEY, SMNVEV (reference sequence). The CDR3 extends over 14 amino acids. Trimming pared 5 bases from V and 7 bases from J, leaving 14 bases between. The CDR3 DNA reads as TGTGCCAGCAGTCCCAGCCGAAGCTACGGGGAGCTGTTTTTT. Its protein is CASSPSRSYGELFF.

V is TRBV2 and J is TRBJ2-2; no clear D. The CDR3 extends over 16 amino acids. V dropped 4 bases and J dropped 0 bases, with 12 bases sitting between them. From germline, CDR1 is SNHLY and CDR2 FYNNEI. The CDR3, as DNA: TGTGCCAGCAGTGTAGGCCGACTGGCGAACACCGGGGAGCTGTTTTTT. Amino acids: CASSVGRLANTGELFF.

The V gene is TRBV20-1, the J gene TRBJ1-1; unclear D gene. V lost 2 bases to trimming and J lost 6 bases, with 7 bases between them. Germline V gives CDR1 DFQATT, CDR2 SNEGSKA (reference sequence). This CDR3 has 11 residues. In DNA, the CDR3 is TGCAGTGCTAGAAATCCACCTGAAGCTTTCTTT. Translated, it gives CSARNPPEAFF.

The chain links TRBV10-3 to TRBJ2-7, with D hard to call. Germline-derived CDR1 and CDR2 are ENHRY and SYGVKD. Trimming took off 0 bases at V and 3 bases at J, with 9 bases between the two ends. The CDR3 is 14 amino acids. The CDR3 bases are TGTGCCATCAGTGAGTCGAGGAAGAGCTACGAGCAGTACTTC. It is translated as CAISESRKSYEQYF.

This chain links TRBV28 with TRBJ1-5; D possibly corresponds to TRBD1 (6 bases). Trimming cost V 7 bases and J 0 bases, with 13 bases left between them. Germline V lookup: CDR1 MDHEN, CDR2 SYDVKM. The CDR3 covers 15 residues. CDR3 in amino acids: CASTLDSYSNQPQHF. CDR3 DNA sequence: TGTGCCAGCACTCTGGACAGCTATAGCAATCAGCCCCAGCATTTT.

The chain employs TRBV11-1 and TRBJ2-5; TRBD2 matches at 10 bases. The CDR3 loop spans 16 amino acids. J gave up 0 bases and V 0 bases, and 1 base lay outside the gene matches. CDR1 is SGHAT and CDR2 is FQDESV in the germline V gene (reference sequence). DNA of the CDR3: TGTGCCAGCAGCTTAGCTGGACTAGCGGACCAAGAGACCCAGTACTTC. Translation: CASSLAGLADQETQYF.

The J gene is TRBJ1-4, the V gene TRBV5-1; a possible D gene is TRBD1 (5 bases). Germline V gene lookup returns CDR1 SGHRS and CDR2 YFSETQ. The V end lost 3 bases, the J end lost 6 bases, and 12 bases lay between the germline ends. CDR3 length: 14 amino acids. The CDR3 loop reads CASSSGLADEKLFF. In DNA, the CDR3 is TGCGCCAGCAGCTCGGGACTGGCGGATGAAAAACTGTTTTTT.

The chain employs TRBV6-2 or TRBV6-3 and TRBJ1-1; a weak D match, TRBD1 (6 bases). The ends were cut back, 2 bases at V and 5 bases at J, with 15 bases in the middle. This CDR3 region has 15 residues. Per germline, CDR1 MNHEY and CDR2 SVGEGT. CDR3 protein: CASSYMGAQITEAFF. For the CDR3, the DNA is TGTGCCAGCAGTTACATGGGGGCGCAGATTACTGAAGCTTTCTTT.

V usage is TRBV10-3 and J usage is TRBJ2-5; TRBD2 matches at 11 bases. Germline trimming cut 5 bases from V and 0 bases from J; bases unmatched to any gene: 2. CDR3 length: 15 residues. CDR1 and CDR2 (germline): ENHRY, SYGVKD. DNA of the CDR3: TGTGCCATCAGTTCTAGCGGGGGGAACCAAGAGACCCAGTACTTC. Protein product: CAISSSGGNQETQYF.

This clonotype was seen only a few times. V is TRBV28 and J is TRBJ1-4; 9 bases are a match to TRBD1. Germline V gene lookup returns CDR1 MDHEN and CDR2 SYDVKM. This CDR3 is 14 amino acids long. V dropped 6 bases and J dropped 8; count of bases not matched to a gene: 7. The CDR3: CASSQQGAQEKLFF. The CDR3 DNA reads TGTGCCAGCAGCCAACAGGGGGCTCAAGAAAAACTGTTTTTT.

This rearrangement joins TRBV6-2 or TRBV6-3 to TRBJ1-2; D is undetermined. V was pared by 5 bases and J by 2 bases, with 9 bases between. CDR3 length: 13 residues. CDR1 MNHEY and CDR2 SVGEGT come from the germline V gene. CDR3 amino acids: CASSPGMNYGYTF. The CDR3 DNA reads TGTGCCAGCAGTCCCGGAATGAACTATGGCTACACCTTC.

This clonotype was picked up many times. The chain has TRBV5-6 and TRBJ1-5; D may be TRBD1 (6 bases). Per germline, CDR1 SGHDT and CDR2 YYEEEE. This CDR3 comprises 16 residues. Trimming stripped 5 bases from V and 2 bases from J, with 17 bases between. The CDR3 DNA reads TGTGCCAGCAGTTCCTGGGGGGGCGCGGGCAATCAGCCCCAGCATTTT. This gives the protein CASSSWGGAGNQPQHF.

The chain has TRBV19 and TRBJ2-7; 7 bases map to TRBD1. The junction had 12 bases not matched to a gene; V was cut back by 4 bases and J by 6 bases. The CDR3 is made up of 15 amino acids. Per the germline V gene, CDR1 is LNHDA and CDR2 is SQIVND (reference sequence). The CDR3 is CASSRYRDSISEQYF. The CDR3 nucleotides are TGTGCCAGTAGTAGGTACCGGGACAGTATCTCCGAGCAGTACTTC.

The CDR3 sequence is CASLITQGTSSYNSPLHF. The CDR3 DNA sequence: TGTGCCAGCCTTATCACCCAGGGAACCAGCTCCTATAATTCACCCCTCCACTTT. J is TRBJ1-6 and V is TRBV6-1, with a weak D call TRBD1 (5 bases). Trimming left V 8 bases short and J 0 bases short, with 20 bases between. Germline loops: CDR1 MNHNS, CDR2 SASEGT. The CDR3 totals 18 residues.

This clonotype was picked up one time. The chain is built from TRBV29-1 and TRBJ1-4; D uncertain. Germline-derived CDR1 and CDR2 are SQVTM and ANQGSEA. There are 13 residues in the CDR3. The V end lost 4 bases, the J end lost 8 bases, and 14 bases lay between the germline ends. CDR3 in amino acids: CSVGTDHGEKLFF. The CDR3 region has the DNA TGCAGCGTTGGGACTGACCATGGGGAAAAACTGTTTTTT.

This clonotype was found a few times. The chain joins TRBV11-2 to TRBJ2-7, with TRBD2 matching over 7 bases. The CDR3 totals 15 residues. V gave up 5 bases and J gave up 5 bases; unmatched junction bases: 12. CDR1 is SGHAT and CDR2 is FQNNGV in the germline V gene. CDR3 region: CASSPAAGARHEQYF. DNA of the CDR3: TGTGCCAGCAGCCCCGCGGCGGGAGCGCGCCACGAGCAGTACTTC. Full variable domain (remainder filled in from reference TRBV11-2 and TRBJ2-7): EAGVAQSPRYKIIEKRQSVAFWCNPISGHATLYWYQQILGQGPKLLIQFQNNGVVDDSQLPKDRFSAERLKGVDSTLKIQPAKLEDSAVYLCASSPAAGARHEQYFGPGTRLTVT.

This CDR3 reads CAISDGSGNTIYF. The CDR3 bases are TGTGCCATCAGTGACGGGTCTGGAAACACCATATATTTT. This chain links TRBV10-3 with TRBJ1-3, with no clear D. The CDR3 length is 13 residues. V was pared by 3 bases and J by 1 base, with 4 bases between. Germline V gene data show CDR1 as ENHRY and CDR2 as SYGVKD.

This clonotype was observed once. The CDR3 coding sequence is TGTGCCAGCAGCCAAGATTACCACACGCGGCGAGACTATGGCTACACCTTC. Residues: CASSQDYHTRRDYGYTF. The J gene is TRBJ1-2, the V gene TRBV4-2, with D unclear. Germline CDR1 is LGHNA and CDR2 is YNFKEQ. CDR3 length: 17 residues. The V and J ends lost 0 bases and 3 bases respectively, with 17 bases between them.

This sequence joins TRBV28 and TRBJ1-6, with D perhaps matching TRBD1 (5 bases). The CDR3 is made up of 13 amino acids. The germline gives CDR1 MDHEN, CDR2 SYDVKM. With 11 bases removed from V and 9 bases from J, the gap between germline ends came to 17 bases. DNA of the CDR3: TGTGCCGCGGGGCGCCCCCCCGGTTCACCCCTCCACTTT. Amino acids: CAAGRPPGSPLHF.

This clonotype was seen a few times. The chain employs TRBV28 and TRBJ2-7; 8 bases align to TRBD1. The V segment lost 5 bases and the J segment 7 bases; nucleotides outside the gene matches: 13. Germline lookup yields CDR1 MDHEN and CDR2 SYDVKM. This CDR3 is built from 15 residues. DNA of the CDR3: TGTGCCAGCAGTGCCGCCGGGACAGGCTTAGAGGAGCAGTACTTC. This gives the protein CASSAAGTGLEEQYF.

The chain combines TRBV7-2 with TRBJ2-1; D is undetermined. V shed 1 base and J shed 3 bases, with 13 bases lying between them. The germline gives CDR1 SGHTA, CDR2 FQGNSA. This CDR3 spans 16 amino acids. This CDR3 is CASSLESVGIYNEQFF. CDR3 DNA sequence: TGTGCCAGCAGCTTAGAATCGGTGGGTATCTACAATGAGCAGTTCTTC.

The V gene is TRBV19, the J gene TRBJ1-3; D remains ambiguous. V lost 3 bases and J lost 4, with 13 bases in between. The germline gives CDR1 LNHDA, CDR2 SQIVND (reference sequence). The CDR3 contains 15 residues. CDR3 DNA: TGTGCCAGTAGTATCGTATCGGGGAGGGGAAACACCATATATTTT. It codes for CASSIVSGRGNTIYF.

V is TRBV19 and J is TRBJ2-3; 8 bases are a match to TRBD2. CDR1 LNHDA and CDR2 SQIVND come from the germline V gene (reference sequence). This CDR3 is built from 15 residues. The trim removed 7 bases at V and 0 bases at J, leaving 6 bases unmatched. The CDR3 DNA sequence: TGTGCCAGTAAAGAAGCGGGGGCCAGCACAGATACGCAGTATTTT. The encoded protein is CASKEAGASTDTQYF.

The chain joins TRBV10-2 to TRBJ2-7, with TRBD2 matching over 8 bases. V was pared by 3 bases and J by 0 bases, with 4 bases of the junction left unmatched. This CDR3 contains 15 residues. Germline V gene lookup returns CDR1 WSHSY and CDR2 SAAADI. The CDR3 nucleotides read TGCGCCAGCAGTGAAGCCGGGACTAGCTCCTACGAGCAGTACTTC. This codes for CASSEAGTSSYEQYF.

This sequence joins TRBV28 and TRBJ2-2; perhaps TRBD2 as D (7 bases). The CDR3 totals 14 residues. The V gene's germline CDR1 is MDHEN and CDR2 SYDVKM. The germline V and J ends were trimmed by 6 bases and 3 bases, with 11 bases remaining between them. CDR3 protein: CASRKGGDTGELFF. For the CDR3, the DNA is TGTGCCAGCAGAAAAGGGGGGGACACCGGGGAGCTGTTTTTT.

A few counts support this clonotype. The CDR3 region has the DNA TGTGCCAGCAGCTTAGAGGGACCCTATAGCAATCAGCCCCAGCATTTT. It translates to CASSLEGPYSNQPQHF. This rearrangement joins TRBV7-2 to TRBJ1-5; weak D call: TRBD1 (5 bases). Germline CDR1 SGHTA, CDR2 FQGNSA. The CDR3 has 16 residues. Trimming pared 1 base from V and 0 bases from J, leaving 10 bases between.